This TCR beta chain was sequenced in a study of cytotoxic CD8 clonotypes in ibrutinib-treated CLL. About the study: The patients comprised some 10 relapsed/refractory and about 15 treatment-naive cases, some 17 IGHV unmutated. Median treatment time before response sampling was 12 months, range 6 to 36.

V was clipped by 4 bases and J by 4 bases; unmatched bases: 13. The V gene's germline CDR1 is WNHNN and CDR2 SYGVQD (reference sequence). This CDR3 region has 17 residues. TCRdb's copy holds only in-frame clones and misses some; the assay was immunoSEQ multiplex PCR. In the table there are approximately 170,000 clones, 88% of which are singletons. The material sequenced was PBMCs, taken at disease progression, from a patient treated with ibrutinib. The V and J genes are TRBV10-1 and TRBJ2-7; TRBD2 matches 10 bases. The TCR sequence derives from a human donor with chronic lymphocytic leukemia. For the CDR3, the DNA is TGCGCCAGCAGTGGGGCTTCTAGCGGGAGTTCACGGTACGAGCAGTACTTC. Protein product: CASSGASSGSSRYEQYF.